This entry is about one T cell receptor beta chain. CDR1 PRHDT and CDR2 FYEKMQ come from the germline V gene (reference sequence). Trimming removed 6 bases from V and 6 bases from J, with 15 bases in between. The CDR3 consists of 13 residues. The sample belongs to a study of blood T cell repertoires in COVID-19. Across the whole study: Sites in the United States, Italy and Spain provided acute and convalescent COVID-19 samples.

The assay was immunoSEQ multiplex PCR, and TCRdb's table has in-frame clones only and misses some. This table has approximately 340,000 clones, around 88% appearing once. The chain joins TRBV13 to TRBJ2-7, with TRBD1 as a possible D gene (6 bases). This sequence originates from a man younger than 40 with active or convalescent COVID-19. Material: peripheral blood. The CDR3 here is CASSSGQPSEQYF. In nucleotides, the CDR3 is TGTGCCAGCAGTTCCGGACAGCCGAGCGAGCAGTACTTC.